This entry concerns a single T cell receptor beta chain. The sample originates from a study of CD8 T cells in Susac syndrome. Germline values: CDR1 MDHEN, CDR2 SYDVKM. The ends were cut back, 1 base at V and 2 bases at J, with 5 bases in the middle. This CDR3 is 13 amino acids long. Recently defined diagnostic criteria for definite or probable disease were fulfilled by Susac syndrome patients. RNA totalling about 0.5 to 1 ug underwent reverse transcription with random hexamers. In TCRdb, the immunoSEQ multiplex PCR reads were re-called with MiXCR into one record per CDR3 protein. This table has some 200,000 distinct CDR3 sequences, over 75% appearing once.

The V gene is TRBV28, the J gene TRBJ2-5; D not certain. This receptor was obtained from a human donor with Susac syndrome. Sequencing used CD4+ T cells from PBMCs. The CDR3 reads CASSLSSQETQYF. CDR3 sequence (DNA): TGTGCCAGCAGTTTATCGAGTCAAGAGACCCAGTACTTC.